One and the same sample provided the 4 T cell receptor beta chains below, sequenced in a study of T cell repertoires in cytomegalovirus infection. TCRdb re-called the reads with MiXCR, one entry per CDR3 protein. The table lists under 200,000 distinct CDR3 sequences, roughly 27% of them singletons. Sequences were obtained from PBMCs. The receptors originated from a human donor in good health (CMV status not recorded). Some clones in this sample may be carry-over from other donors' samples.

The chain recombines TRBV6-2 or TRBV6-3 with TRBJ1-4; D not certain. The length of the CDR3 is 16 residues. Trimming stripped 3 bases from V and 5 bases from J, with 16 bases between. Germline V gives CDR1 MNHEY, CDR2 SVGEGT. The CDR3 DNA follows: TGTGCCAGCAGTTATAAAGGGATCGGATCGAATGAAAAACTGTTTTTT. Its protein product is CASSYKGIGSNEKLFF.

The chain couples TRBV19 to TRBJ2-2; 8 bases are shared with TRBD1. CDR3 length equals 14 residues. With 4 bases clipped from V and 7 bases from J, the junction kept 5 bases outside the gene matches. Germline assignment: CDR1 LNHDA and CDR2 SQIVND (reference sequence). CDR3 loop: CASSTTGGNGELFF. For the CDR3, the DNA is TGTGCCAGTAGTACTACAGGGGGAAACGGGGAGCTGTTTTTT.

The genes are TRBV25-1 and TRBJ2-2, with D perhaps matching TRBD1 or TRBD2 (5 bases each). V was pared by 1 base and J by 6 bases, with 12 bases between. The V gene's germline CDR1 is MGHDK and CDR2 SYGVNS. The CDR3 loop spans 15 amino acids. The CDR3 DNA follows: TGTGCCAGCAGTGAATTCCTAGTGGGGGCCGGGGAGCTGTTTTTT. Amino acid sequence: CASSEFLVGAGELFF.

This clonotype has just a few counts. The chain carries TRBV7-2 and TRBJ1-1, with D unresolved. Germline V lookup: CDR1 SGHTA, CDR2 FQGNSA. V lost 3 bases and J lost 8, with 13 bases in between. This CDR3 is built from 13 residues. This CDR3 is CASSLETPKEAFF. CDR3 nucleotides: TGTGCCAGCAGCTTGGAGACACCAAAAGAAGCTTTCTTT.